This T cell receptor (beta chain) was found in a study of blood T cell repertoires in COVID-19. About the study: Acute and convalescent COVID-19 samples came from the United States, Italy and Spain.

Clones were sequenced by immunoSEQ multiplex PCR, and TCRdb holds only the in-frame ones, with some missing. The sample has more than 250,000 clones, about 87% seen once; the top ten hold 6.3%. V lost 1 base to trimming and J lost 6 bases; unmatched junction nucleotides: 9. The germline V gene has CDR1 MDHEN and CDR2 SYDVKM. This CDR3 region has 16 residues. This clone has only one observation. V is TRBV28 and J is TRBJ1-2, with 9 bases aligning to TRBD1. Sequenced input: peripheral blood. The origin of this receptor is a woman in her forties or fifties with COVID-19, enrolled during active disease. The CDR3 DNA is TGTGCCAGCAGTTTATATCCGGGACAGGGAATGAATGGCTACACCTTC. The encoded protein is CASSLYPGQGMNGYTF.